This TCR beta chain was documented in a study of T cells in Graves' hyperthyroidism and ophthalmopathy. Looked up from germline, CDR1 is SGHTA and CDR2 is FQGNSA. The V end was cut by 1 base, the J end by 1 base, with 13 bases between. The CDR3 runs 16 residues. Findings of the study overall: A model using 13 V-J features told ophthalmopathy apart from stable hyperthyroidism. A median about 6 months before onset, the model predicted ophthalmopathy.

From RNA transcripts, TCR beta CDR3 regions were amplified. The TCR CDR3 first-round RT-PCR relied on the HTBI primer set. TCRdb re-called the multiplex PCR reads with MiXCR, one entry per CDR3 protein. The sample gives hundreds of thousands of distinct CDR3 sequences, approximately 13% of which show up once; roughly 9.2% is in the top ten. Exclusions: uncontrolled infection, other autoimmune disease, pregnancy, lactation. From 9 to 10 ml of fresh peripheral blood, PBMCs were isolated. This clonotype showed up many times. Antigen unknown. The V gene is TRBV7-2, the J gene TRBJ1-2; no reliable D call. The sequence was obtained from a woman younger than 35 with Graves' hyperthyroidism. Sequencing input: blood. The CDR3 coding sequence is TGTGCCAGCAGCTTAGGCGGCGACGGGAGTAACTATGGCTACACCTTC. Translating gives CASSLGGDGSNYGYTF.